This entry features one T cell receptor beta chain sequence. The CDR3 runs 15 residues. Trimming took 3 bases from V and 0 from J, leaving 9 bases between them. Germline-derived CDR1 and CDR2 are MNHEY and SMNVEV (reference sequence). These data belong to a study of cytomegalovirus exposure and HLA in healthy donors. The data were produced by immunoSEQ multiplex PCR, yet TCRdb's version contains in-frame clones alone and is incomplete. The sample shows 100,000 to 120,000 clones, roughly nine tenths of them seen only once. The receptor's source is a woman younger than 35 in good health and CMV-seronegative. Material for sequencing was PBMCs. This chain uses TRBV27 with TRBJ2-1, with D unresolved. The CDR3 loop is CASSFPGSSYNEQFF. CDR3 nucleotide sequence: TGTGCCAGCAGTTTTCCAGGTAGCTCCTACAATGAGCAGTTCTTC.